The 5 T cell receptor beta chains given below trace back to one sample, sequenced in a study of blood T cell repertoires in COVID-19. Clones were read by immunoSEQ multiplex PCR, and TCRdb kept only the in-frame ones, dropping some. Among just over 250,000 clones, about 90% were seen once, and the ten largest hold roughly a tenth. Sequenced material: peripheral blood. These receptors were obtained from a woman in her 70s with COVID-19, enrolled during active disease.

As DNA, the CDR3 is TGCAGCACCCAGGGTCAAGAGACCCAGTACTTC. Amino acid sequence: CSTQGQETQYF. This rearrangement joins TRBV29-1 to TRBJ2-5, with D possibly TRBD1 on 5 matching bases. Germline V CDR1 and CDR2: SQVTM, ANQGSEA. This CDR3 has 11 amino acids. V was trimmed by 8 bases and J by 2 bases, leaving 9 bases between them.

This chain joins TRBV4-1 and TRBJ2-1; either TRBD1 or TRBD2 may fit D (7 bases each). The germline gives CDR1 MGHRA, CDR2 YSYEKL. CDR3 length equals 15 residues. V shed 5 bases and J shed 2 bases, with 13 bases lying between them. CDR3 DNA: TGCGCCAGCAGCGAAGCGGGACAGACCTACAATGAGCAGTTCTTC. This encodes CASSEAGQTYNEQFF.

The chain combines TRBV19 with TRBJ2-2, with 7 positions matching TRBD2. Germline V gene sequence: CDR1 LNHDA, CDR2 SQIVND (reference sequence). The CDR3 length is 15 residues. V shed 6 bases and J 8 bases; nucleotides not matched to a gene: 12. CDR3 protein: CASSPQGGALGELFF. CDR3 coding DNA: TGTGCCAGTAGCCCCCAGGGAGGGGCGTTAGGGGAGCTGTTTTTT.

This rearrangement joins TRBV2 to TRBJ1-6, with 7 bases aligning to TRBD1. Germline lookup yields CDR1 SNHLY and CDR2 FYNNEI. V lost 6 bases to trimming and J lost 0 bases; unmatched junction nucleotides: 5. This CDR3 region has 16 residues. The CDR3: CASRTGISSYNSPLHF. CDR3 nucleotide sequence: TGTGCCAGCAGGACAGGGATAAGCTCCTATAATTCACCCCTCCACTTT.

V gene TRBV7-2 combines with J gene TRBJ2-7, with D possibly being TRBD2 (6 bases). CDR3 size: 15 residues. Germline CDR1 is SGHTA and CDR2 is FQGNSA. Trimming shortened V by 5 bases and J by 6 bases, and 20 bases separated the two germline ends. CDR3 region: CASSPGDPGDGEQYF. CDR3 nucleotide sequence: TGTGCCAGCAGCCCCGGGGACCCGGGGGATGGCGAGCAGTACTTC.